Below are 21 T cell receptor beta chains sequenced from a single sample in a study of cytomegalovirus exposure and HLA in healthy donors. The study ran its PCR with 60 Vbeta and 13 Jbeta primers. The repertoire was sequenced with immunoSEQ multiplex PCR; TCRdb's copy has only in-frame clones and lacks some. The data show around 150,000 clones, 77% seen once. The sequencing sample was made of PBMCs. These receptors all come from a man aged 25-40 years in good health and CMV-seronegative.

The chain employs TRBV2 and TRBJ2-7, with 12 bases aligning to TRBD2. Unmatched junction bases numbered 6, after V lost 6 bases and J lost 3 bases. CDR1 and CDR2 from the germline V gene are SNHLY and FYNNEI. The CDR3 is 15 residues long. The CDR3 sequence: CASRRLAGEGYEQYF. The CDR3, as DNA: TGTGCCAGCAGAAGACTAGCGGGAGAGGGCTACGAGCAGTACTTC. The entire variable domain, with the rest obtained from reference TRBV2 and TRBJ2-7, is as follows: EPEVTQTPSHQVTQMGQEVILRCVPISNHLYFYWYRQILGQKVEFLVSFYNNEISEKSEIFDDQFSVERPDGSNFTLKIRSTKLEDSAMYFCASRRLAGEGYEQYFGPGTRLTVT.

This clone showed up just a few times. V gene TRBV6-5 combines with J gene TRBJ2-1; 7 bases are shared with TRBD2. Germline CDR1 is MNHEY and CDR2 is SVGAGI. The CDR3 spans 12 residues. V lost 2 bases, J lost 10 bases, and 2 bases stayed unmatched. The CDR3 loop reads CASSYLGGEQFF. The CDR3 DNA is TGTGCCAGCAGTTACCTGGGAGGGGAGCAGTTCTTC.

In nucleotides, the CDR3 is TGTGCCAGCAGTTTCGGGGATAGCAATCAGCCCCAGCATTTT. Protein: CASSFGDSNQPQHF. V usage is TRBV27 and J usage is TRBJ1-5, with D hard to call. CDR1 is MNHEY, CDR2 SMNVEV, per germline (reference sequence). Trimming took off 3 bases at V and 0 bases at J, with 6 bases between the two ends. There are 14 residues in the CDR3.

This clone was seen a handful of times. This chain joins TRBV7-3 and TRBJ2-3; D not resolved. This CDR3 comprises 15 residues. CDR1 is SGHTA and CDR2 is FQGTGA in the germline V gene. V lost 5 bases and J lost 0, with 12 bases in between. CDR3 DNA sequence: TGTGCCAGCAGCCCTGGGCCAACTAGCACAGATACGCAGTATTTT. This sequence encodes CASSPGPTSTDTQYF.

V is TRBV6-1 and J is TRBJ1-5; possibly TRBD1 for D (6 bases). CDR3 length equals 13 residues. The V gene's germline CDR1 is MNHNS and CDR2 SASEGT. V was clipped by 3 bases and J by 6 bases, with 9 bases between them. The CDR3 DNA reads as TGTGCCAGCAGTGAGGCAGGGGTTCAGCCCCAGCATTTT. It translates to CASSEAGVQPQHF.

This clone appeared once. The chain links TRBV5-6 to TRBJ2-5; 10 bases line up with TRBD2. Germline CDR1 reads SGHDT; CDR2 reads YYEEEE. This CDR3 comprises 16 residues. The V and J ends lost 6 bases and 5 bases, in that order; junction bases with no gene match: 13. As DNA, the CDR3 is TGTGCCAGCATCTTTTTCGCGGCTAGCGGGAGTGAGACCCAGTACTTC. This gives the protein CASIFFAASGSETQYF. Drawing the rest from reference TRBV5-6 and TRBJ2-5, the complete variable domain is DAGVTQSPTHLIKTRGQQVTLRCSPKSGHDTVSWYQQALGQGPQFIFQYYEEEERQRGNFPDRFSGHQFPNYSSELNVNALLLGDSALYLCASIFFAASGSETQYFGPGTRLLVL.

This clone was seen only once. This sequence joins TRBV15 and TRBJ1-2; 10 nucleotides agree with TRBD1. This CDR3 has 16 amino acids. V shed 5 bases, J shed 3 bases, and the junction held 9 bases outside the gene matches. CDR1 is LNHNV and CDR2 is YYDKDF in the germline V gene (reference sequence). The CDR3 reads CATSASGTGVDYGYTF. CDR3 sequence (DNA): TGTGCCACCAGCGCGTCCGGGACAGGGGTGGACTATGGCTACACCTTC.

The chain recombines TRBV9 with TRBJ2-1; 8 nucleotides align to TRBD2. This CDR3 region has 14 residues. V gave up 4 bases and J gave up 8 bases; unmatched junction bases: 8. CDR1 is SGDLS and CDR2 is YYNGEE in the germline V gene. The CDR3 DNA follows: TGTGCCAGCAGCTCCACCGGACTAGCAGATGAGCAGTTCTTC. Its protein is CASSSTGLADEQFF.

V gene TRBV9 combines with J gene TRBJ1-1, with D hard to call. CDR1 is SGDLS and CDR2 is YYNGEE in the germline V gene. This CDR3 is 14 amino acids long. V lost 0 bases and J lost 4, with 10 bases in between. The CDR3 sequence: CASSVALEGTEAFF. CDR3 sequence (DNA): TGTGCCAGCAGCGTAGCCCTTGAGGGCACTGAAGCTTTCTTT.

The chain joins TRBV25-1 to TRBJ2-5; 10 nucleotides agree with TRBD1. Germline V lookup: CDR1 MGHDK, CDR2 SYGVNS. The CDR3 has 16 residues. The V and J ends lost 1 base and 2 bases, in that order; junction bases with no gene match: 4. The CDR3, as DNA: TGTGCCAGCAGTGAATTCTGGACAGGGGGACAAGAGACCCAGTACTTC. Residues: CASSEFWTGGQETQYF.

V gene TRBV7-9 combines with J gene TRBJ1-1, with 8 nucleotides matching TRBD1. Trimming took 5 bases from V and 5 from J; bases not matched to a gene: 7. The CDR3 totals 14 residues. Germline CDR1 is SEHNR and CDR2 is FQNEAQ (reference sequence). CDR3 coding DNA: TGTGCCAGCAGCCCCCAGGGGGCGCGGACTGAAGCTTTCTTT. Its protein product is CASSPQGARTEAFF.

This clone was detected a few times. The rearrangement joins TRBV7-2 to TRBJ2-2; D possibly corresponds to TRBD2 (5 bases). Trimming pared 0 bases from V and 6 bases from J, leaving 8 bases between. The CDR3 loop spans 14 amino acids. Per germline, CDR1 SGHTA and CDR2 FQGNSA. Here the CDR3 DNA reads TGTGCCAGCAGCTTAGCGCAGGAGGCCGGGGAGCTGTTTTTT. Its protein product is CASSLAQEAGELFF.

The CDR3 reads CATSRGGSGANVLTF. The CDR3 coding sequence is TGTGCCACCAGCAGAGGCGGGTCTGGGGCCAACGTCCTGACTTTC. This chain uses TRBV15 with TRBJ2-6, with D possibly matching TRBD2 (5 bases). Between the trimmed V and J ends, which lost 1 base and 1 base, there was a span of 5 bases. Germline-derived CDR1 and CDR2 are LNHNV and YYDKDF (reference sequence). The CDR3 extends over 15 amino acids.

The chain has TRBV7-9 and TRBJ1-2; 12 nucleotides align to TRBD1. Germline V gene sequence: CDR1 SEHNR, CDR2 FQNEAQ (reference sequence). The CDR3 has 15 amino acids. V gave up 5 bases and J gave up 3 bases; unmatched junction bases: 4. CDR3: CASSGGTGGDYGYTF. CDR3 sequence (DNA): TGTGCCAGCAGCGGGGGGACAGGGGGCGACTATGGCTACACCTTC.

The rearrangement uses TRBV7-8 and TRBJ2-2; 16 nucleotides agree with TRBD2. J lost 6 bases, V lost 4 bases, and 2 bases had no gene match. This CDR3 spans 16 amino acids. From germline, CDR1 is SGHVS and CDR2 FQNEAQ. CDR3 loop: CASSSGLAGGAGELFF. The CDR3 DNA reads as TGTGCCAGCAGCTCGGGACTAGCGGGGGGGGCCGGGGAGCTGTTTTTT.

This chain connects TRBV27 to TRBJ2-1; 11 bases map to TRBD2. Germline CDR1 MNHEY, CDR2 SMNVEV (reference sequence). The V segment lost 7 bases and the J segment 3 bases; nucleotides outside the gene matches: 8. This CDR3 is built from 16 residues. The CDR3 DNA reads TGTGCCAGCAACCTTATAGCGGGAGGGAACTACAATGAGCAGTTCTTC. Its translation is CASNLIAGGNYNEQFF.

The gene calls are TRBV30 and TRBJ2-2, with D hard to call. The CDR3 totals 14 residues. V dropped 2 bases and J dropped 1 base, with 8 bases sitting between them. Looked up from germline, CDR1 is GTSNPN and CDR2 is SVGIG (reference sequence). CDR3 DNA sequence: TGTGCCTGGAGTTCCGGTCAGAACACCGGGGAGCTGTTTTTT. This encodes CAWSSGQNTGELFF.

The chain combines TRBV2 with TRBJ2-1, with D tentatively TRBD2 (6 bases). The CDR3 runs 14 residues. Germline V gene data show CDR1 as SNHLY and CDR2 as FYNNEI. The germline V and J ends were trimmed by 4 bases and 6 bases, with 13 bases remaining between them. CDR3: CASSGDSQSNEQFF. In DNA form, the CDR3 reads TGTGCCAGCAGTGGGGACTCACAGAGCAATGAGCAGTTCTTC.

This clone was seen a few times. This chain joins TRBV5-6 and TRBJ2-2, with D hard to call. The V gene's germline CDR1 is SGHDT and CDR2 YYEEEE. This CDR3 contains 12 residues. Between the trimmed V and J ends, which lost 1 base and 8 bases, there was a span of 6 bases. The CDR3 region has the DNA TGTGCCAGCAGCTTGCCTTCGGGGGAGCTGTTTTTT. This gives the protein CASSLPSGELFF.

This clone was counted between two and nine times. This rearrangement joins TRBV6-5 to TRBJ2-1, with D tentatively TRBD2 (6 bases). CDR1 and CDR2 from the germline V gene are MNHEY and SVGAGI. Trimming left V 5 bases short and J 9 bases short, with 11 bases between. The CDR3 is 12 residues long. The CDR3 sequence: CASSQLAGEQFF. For the CDR3, the DNA is TGTGCCAGCAGTCAACTAGCAGGTGAGCAGTTCTTC.

This chain links TRBV9 with TRBJ1-1; possibly TRBD1 for D (6 bases). CDR1 is SGDLS and CDR2 is YYNGEE in the germline V gene. The CDR3 sequence is 17 residues long. Between the trimmed V and J ends, which lost 0 bases and 0 bases, there was a span of 15 bases. CDR3 region: CASSVDREGLMNTEAFF. The DNA of the CDR3 is TGTGCCAGCAGCGTAGACAGGGAAGGTTTAATGAACACTGAAGCTTTCTTT.